Each of the 31 T cell receptor beta chains below was sequenced from the same sample in a study of shared clonotypes between healthy human individuals. TCRdb's copy holds only in-frame clones and misses some; the assay was immunoSEQ multiplex PCR. The data show millions of clones, 90% to 95% seen once. What was sequenced was naive CD4+ T cells sorted from blood. Documented subset: CD45RA+ positively selected. All receptors come from a man younger than 35 in good health.

CDR3 region: CAWTPGFGYTF. CDR3 coding DNA: TGTGCCTGGACCCCAGGGTTTGGCTACACCTTC. The chain uses TRBV30 and TRBJ1-2; D is possibly TRBD1 (5 bases). The CDR3 is 11 residues long. Deletions cut 4 bases from V and 7 bases from J, with 10 bases between. The germline CDR1 and CDR2 sequences are GTSNPN and SVGIG (reference sequence).

The chain joins TRBV13 to TRBJ2-7; a weak D match, TRBD1 (5 bases). Between the trimmed V and J ends, which lost 0 bases and 3 bases, there was a span of 9 bases. The CDR3 runs 14 residues. Germline values: CDR1 PRHDT, CDR2 FYEKMQ (reference sequence). The CDR3 reads CASSLGSQGYEQYF. The CDR3, as DNA: TGTGCCAGCAGCTTAGGCAGTCAGGGCTACGAGCAGTACTTC. The full variable domain, in which reference TRBV13 and TRBJ2-7 provide the parts outside the CDR3, is AAGVIQSPRHLIKEKRETATLKCYPIPRHDTVYWYQQGPGQDPQFLISFYEKMQSDKGSIPDRFSAQQFSDYHSELNMSSLELGDSALYFCASSLGSQGYEQYFGPGTRLTVT.

This clone was seen a single time. V gene TRBV5-4 combines with J gene TRBJ1-4; 9 bases are a match to TRBD1. From germline, CDR1 is SGHNT and CDR2 YYREEE (reference sequence). CDR3 length: 15 amino acids. V shed 4 bases, J shed 7 bases, and the junction held 8 bases outside the gene matches. For the CDR3, the DNA is TGTGCCAGCAGCGTGGGACAGGGTTTGTCTGAAAAACTGTTTTTT. Translated: CASSVGQGLSEKLFF.

The chain is built from TRBV6-6 and TRBJ2-2; no reliable D call. The length of the CDR3 is 14 residues. V was pared by 2 bases and J by 1 base, with 5 bases between. Germline loops: CDR1 MNHNY, CDR2 SVGAGI (reference sequence). The CDR3 nucleotides are TGTGCCAGCAGTTACCCCCGGAACACCGGGGAGCTGTTTTTT. As protein: CASSYPRNTGELFF.

The J gene is TRBJ2-7, the V gene TRBV10-3; 8 bases align to TRBD1. Germline V gives CDR1 ENHRY, CDR2 SYGVKD. Trimming removed 6 bases from V and 3 bases from J; junction bases left unmatched: 4. The length of the CDR3 is 13 residues. CDR3 amino acids: CAISHGTGYEQYF. The CDR3 nucleotides are TGTGCCATCAGCCACGGGACAGGCTACGAGCAGTACTTC.

This clone came up once. The chain is built from TRBV10-3 and TRBJ2-1, with 8 bases identical to TRBD2. The CDR3 loop spans 15 amino acids. Germline V gives CDR1 ENHRY, CDR2 SYGVKD. The ends lost 5 bases at V and 1 base at J; junction bases unmatched: 4. The CDR3 region has the DNA TGTGCCATCAGTCAACTAGCGGATTCCTACAATGAGCAGTTCTTC. The encoded protein is CAISQLADSYNEQFF.

The chain is built from TRBV5-4 and TRBJ2-3; 11 nucleotides line up with TRBD2. CDR1 is SGHNT, CDR2 YYREEE, per germline (reference sequence). This CDR3 is 17 amino acids long. The ends lost 0 bases at V and 3 bases at J; junction bases unmatched: 6. CDR3 sequence: CASSLVVAGGRTDTQYF. CDR3 nucleotide sequence: TGTGCCAGCAGCTTGGTGGTAGCGGGAGGGCGTACAGATACGCAGTATTTT.

The chain uses TRBV4-1 and TRBJ1-4, with D unresolved. Germline assignment: CDR1 MGHRA and CDR2 YSYEKL. The CDR3 has 15 residues. Trimming took off 0 bases at V and 7 bases at J, with 12 bases between the two ends. The CDR3 region has the DNA TGCGCCAGCAGCCAAGACCAGGAAGTACGTGAAAAACTGTTTTTT. Translated, it gives CASSQDQEVREKLFF.

The V call is TRBV6-1, the J call TRBJ1-1; tentatively, D is TRBD1 (6 bases). The CDR3 is made up of 13 amino acids. Germline V CDR1 and CDR2: MNHNS, SASEGT. V lost 8 bases to trimming and J lost 4 bases, with 14 bases between them. For the CDR3, the DNA is TGTGCCAGCTCGAACCAAGGGGGCACTGAAGCTTTCTTT. Its translation: CASSNQGGTEAFF.

This rearrangement joins TRBV7-2 to TRBJ2-2; 10 nucleotides line up with TRBD1. Germline CDR1 SGHTA, CDR2 FQGNSA. V dropped 2 bases and J dropped 4; count of bases not matched to a gene: 4. The CDR3 runs 16 residues. The CDR3: CASSLTRDRGTGELFF. The CDR3 coding sequence is TGTGCCAGCAGCTTAACACGGGACAGGGGCACCGGGGAGCTGTTTTTT.

The chain couples TRBV7-3 to TRBJ2-1, with TRBD2 as a possible D gene (6 bases). This CDR3 comprises 14 residues. V gave up 5 bases and J gave up 9 bases, with 17 bases separating them. The germline gives CDR1 SGHTA, CDR2 FQGTGA. CDR3 coding DNA: TGTGCCAGCAGCCCCGGACATGACGGGGGTGAGCAGTTCTTC. Translating it yields CASSPGHDGGEQFF. Full variable domain (outside the CDR3, taken from reference TRBV7-3 and TRBJ2-1): GAGVSQTPSNKVTEKGKYVELRCDPISGHTALYWYRQSLGQGPEFLIYFQGTGAADDSGLPNDRFFAVRPEGSVSTLKIQRTERGDSAVYLCASSPGHDGGEQFFGPGTRLTVL.

The J gene is TRBJ2-2, the V gene TRBV5-4, with 7 bases aligning to TRBD1. Germline V gene data show CDR1 as SGHNT and CDR2 as YYREEE (reference sequence). The CDR3 runs 15 residues. The V gene end was trimmed by 3 bases and the J gene end by 1 base; junction bases not matched to a gene: 3. This chain's CDR3 is CASSSTGWNTGELFF. DNA of the CDR3: TGTGCCAGCAGCTCGACAGGGTGGAACACCGGGGAGCTGTTTTTT.

V gene TRBV10-3 combines with J gene TRBJ2-7; no definite D call. The CDR3 spans 12 residues. Trimming cost V 0 bases and J 3 bases, with 3 bases left between them. Germline V CDR1 and CDR2: ENHRY, SYGVKD. The CDR3 bases are TGTGCCATCAGTGAGTCTTACTACGAGCAGTACTTC. It yields the protein CAISESYYEQYF.

V is TRBV5-1 and J is TRBJ1-2; no clear D. CDR1 is SGHRS and CDR2 is YFSETQ in the germline V gene. The V end lost 4 bases, the J end lost 1 base, and 11 bases lay between the germline ends. This CDR3 region has 14 residues. The CDR3 DNA sequence: TGCGCCAGCAGCCTGACGGGGAGTAACTATGGCTACACCTTC. Translating gives CASSLTGSNYGYTF.

The rearrangement uses TRBV5-1 and TRBJ1-5, with D unclear. V was trimmed by 5 bases and J by 9 bases, leaving 18 bases between them. The V gene's germline CDR1 is SGHRS and CDR2 YFSETQ. This CDR3 is built from 14 residues. CDR3 bases: TGCGCCAGCAGACTGGACCCAGATAGAGGGCCCCAGCATTTT. This sequence encodes CASRLDPDRGPQHF. The full variable domain, with the rest looked up from reference TRBV5-1 and TRBJ1-5, is KAGVTQTPRYLIKTRGQQVTLSCSPISGHRSVSWYQQTPGQGLQFLFEYFSETQRNKGNFPGRFSGRQFSNSRSEMNVSTLELGDSALYLCASRLDPDRGPQHFGDGTRLSIL.

This rearrangement joins TRBV7-2 to TRBJ2-7; possibly TRBD1 for D (6 bases). The CDR3 covers 16 residues. The germline V and J ends were trimmed by 5 bases and 2 bases, with 19 bases remaining between them. The germline V gene encodes CDR1 SGHTA and CDR2 FQGNSA. The CDR3 reads CASSPYPRGKTYEQYF. As DNA, the CDR3 is TGTGCCAGCAGCCCATATCCTAGGGGGAAGACCTACGAGCAGTACTTC.

On this clone itself: The sample carries other DNA sequences with the same CDR3. The chain is built from TRBV29-1 and TRBJ2-1; 7 nucleotides align to TRBD2. Germline trimming cut 4 bases from V and 3 bases from J; bases unmatched to any gene: 0. The CDR3 length is 12 residues. The V gene's germline CDR1 is SQVTM and CDR2 ANQGSEA. For the CDR3, the DNA is TGCAGCGTTGCGGGAGGCTACAATGAGCAGTTCTTC. This encodes CSVAGGYNEQFF.

V is TRBV28 and J is TRBJ2-7; 11 bases align to TRBD1. CDR1 and CDR2 (germline): MDHEN, SYDVKM. V gave up 6 bases and J gave up 2 bases; unmatched junction bases: 3. This CDR3 spans 14 amino acids. This CDR3 reads CASRRGQGAYEQYF. The DNA for the CDR3 is TGTGCCAGCAGGCGGGGACAGGGGGCCTACGAGCAGTACTTC.

J is TRBJ2-7 and V is TRBV28; 8 positions match TRBD1. CDR3 length equals 17 residues. From germline, CDR1 is MDHEN and CDR2 SYDVKM. V gave up 7 bases and J gave up 3 bases; unmatched junction bases: 17. The CDR3 here is CASTPAQGGRGNYEQYF. DNA for the CDR3: TGTGCCAGCACCCCGGCACAGGGGGGCAGGGGAAACTACGAGCAGTACTTC.

The chain has TRBV5-1 and TRBJ1-5; D unresolved. V was trimmed by 0 bases and J by 7 bases, leaving 14 bases between them. The CDR3 length is 15 residues. Germline CDR1 and CDR2: SGHRS and YFSETQ. CDR3: CASSLAGFERQPQHF. CDR3 nucleotide sequence: TGCGCCAGCAGCTTGGCGGGTTTCGAGAGACAGCCCCAGCATTTT.

V gene TRBV28 combines with J gene TRBJ2-1, with 13 bases matching TRBD2. Germline V lookup: CDR1 MDHEN, CDR2 SYDVKM. V gave up 7 bases and J gave up 9 bases; unmatched junction bases: 9. The CDR3 covers 15 residues. The CDR3 region has the DNA TGTGCCAGCAACCTACTAGCGGGGGGGCCTAGTGAGCAGTTCTTC. Its translation is CASNLLAGGPSEQFF.

The chain uses TRBV5-6 and TRBJ2-1; D call uncertain. Germline V gene lookup returns CDR1 SGHDT and CDR2 YYEEEE. This CDR3 region has 16 residues. Trimming took 1 base from V and 6 from J, leaving 17 bases between them. The CDR3 DNA is TGTGCCAGCAGCTTGATGCGGCCCTCGGGCGGCAATGAGCAGTTCTTC. It yields the protein CASSLMRPSGGNEQFF.

The rearrangement links TRBV25-1 to TRBJ1-2; a possible D gene is TRBD1 (6 bases). V was shortened by 3 bases and J by 4 bases, with 12 bases between the two germline ends. The length of the CDR3 is 14 residues. Looked up from germline, CDR1 is MGHDK and CDR2 is SYGVNS. CDR3 nucleotides: TGTGCCAGCAGTGACCCGGGAGGGGGCTATGGCTACACCTTC. It yields the protein CASSDPGGGYGYTF.

The gene calls are TRBV2 and TRBJ2-7, with a possible D match to TRBD1 (5 bases). The V gene's germline CDR1 is SNHLY and CDR2 FYNNEI. CDR3 size: 15 residues. V lost 6 bases and J lost 0, with 15 bases in between. The CDR3 DNA follows: TGTGCCAGCAGCACAGGCAGGTCGAGCTCCTACGAGCAGTACTTC. It yields the protein CASSTGRSSSYEQYF.

This chain joins TRBV9 and TRBJ1-4; maybe TRBD1 (5 bases). The CDR3 runs 16 residues. CDR1 is SGDLS, CDR2 YYNGEE, per germline. V lost 2 bases, J lost 0 bases, and 11 bases lay in between. DNA of the CDR3: TGTGCCAGCAGCGTGGGAGGGGATACAACTAATGAAAAACTGTTTTTT. Its protein is CASSVGGDTTNEKLFF.

A note on this clone: This CDR3 is also generated by other DNA sequences in the sample. The chain links TRBV4-1 to TRBJ1-4; D gene uncertain. V gave up 1 base and J gave up 8 bases, with 5 bases separating them. From germline, CDR1 is MGHRA and CDR2 YSYEKL. The CDR3 has 12 amino acids. CDR3: CASSQVGEKLFF. Written as DNA, the CDR3 is TGCGCCAGCAGCCAAGTGGGGGAAAAACTGTTTTTT.

The chain joins TRBV4-2 to TRBJ1-1; D might be TRBD1 (5 bases). Per the germline V gene, CDR1 is LGHNA and CDR2 is YNFKEQ. The CDR3 length is 16 residues. V dropped 0 bases and J dropped 3 bases, with 14 bases sitting between them. The CDR3 DNA is TGTGCCAGCAGCCAAGAGCCCAGGGCGTTAGACACTGAAGCTTTCTTT. This codes for CASSQEPRALDTEAFF.

This clone was seen a few times. This chain uses TRBV11-2 with TRBJ1-3, with TRBD1 as a possible D gene (5 bases). The CDR3 spans 17 residues. CDR1 is SGHAT and CDR2 is FQNNGV in the germline V gene. Trimming pared 1 base from V and 4 bases from J, leaving 17 bases between. CDR3 loop: CASSLAQAGLRGNTIYF. The DNA of the CDR3 is TGTGCCAGCAGCTTAGCCCAGGCAGGGCTAAGGGGAAACACCATATATTTT.

This chain uses TRBV7-2 with TRBJ2-5; 9 bases agree with TRBD2. V shed 0 bases, J shed 5 bases, and the junction held 4 bases outside the gene matches. CDR3 size: 15 residues. CDR1 and CDR2 from the germline V gene are SGHTA and FQGNSA. The CDR3 loop reads CASSLARSGRETQYF. The CDR3 nucleotides read TGTGCCAGCAGCTTAGCGCGAAGCGGGAGGGAGACCCAGTACTTC.

This chain's CDR3 is CASSLTRATNEKLFF. The CDR3 DNA reads as TGTGCCAGCAGCTTGACCAGGGCAACTAATGAAAAACTGTTTTTT. This chain uses TRBV7-9 with TRBJ1-4, with D tentatively TRBD1 (5 bases). The CDR3 is made up of 15 amino acids. V was clipped by 3 bases and J by 0 bases, with 8 bases between them. In germline, CDR1 is SEHNR, CDR2 FQNEAQ (reference sequence).

Concerning this clone itself: Other DNA sequences in this specimen translate into the identical CDR3. The CDR3 loop is CASSLGGRDTQYF. The CDR3 bases are TGTGCCAGCAGCCTCGGGGGGAGGGATACGCAGTATTTT. J is TRBJ2-3 and V is TRBV7-2, with 7 positions matching TRBD2. This CDR3 spans 13 amino acids. Unmatched junction bases numbered 5, after V lost 5 bases and J lost 6 bases. Germline V CDR1 and CDR2: SGHTA, FQGNSA.